The present entry profiles one TCR beta chain with its context. This sample is part of a study of blood T cell repertoires in COVID-19. At the level of the study: Sites across the United States, Italy and Spain contributed samples from acute and convalescent COVID-19. PBMCs, B-cell-depleted T cells, or T cells provided the cDNA or gDNA that made up the material.

How the authors handled the data: For nucleated cells, counts were estimated from reference gene primer amplification. Produced via immunoSEQ multiplex PCR; TCRdb's table is partial and in-frame only. V and J calls and clone size are those listed in that table; D and trimming were worked out from the DNA. The sample has a few hundred thousand clones, 85% to 90% seen once. This clonotype was sampled from a woman aged 45-65 years with acute or convalescent COVID-19. Sequencing was done on a sample of peripheral blood.

Here the CDR3 DNA reads TGTGCCAGCAGCTTAGATGGGGGCGGGGGCTTCTCTGGGGCCAACGTCCTGACTTTC. Translating it yields CASSLDGGGGFSGANVLTF. The rearrangement joins TRBV11-3 to TRBJ2-6; possibly TRBD2 for D (7 bases). Germline CDR1 SGHNT, CDR2 YENEEA. The V end lost 0 bases, the J end lost 0 bases, and 15 bases lay between the germline ends. The CDR3 is made up of 19 amino acids.